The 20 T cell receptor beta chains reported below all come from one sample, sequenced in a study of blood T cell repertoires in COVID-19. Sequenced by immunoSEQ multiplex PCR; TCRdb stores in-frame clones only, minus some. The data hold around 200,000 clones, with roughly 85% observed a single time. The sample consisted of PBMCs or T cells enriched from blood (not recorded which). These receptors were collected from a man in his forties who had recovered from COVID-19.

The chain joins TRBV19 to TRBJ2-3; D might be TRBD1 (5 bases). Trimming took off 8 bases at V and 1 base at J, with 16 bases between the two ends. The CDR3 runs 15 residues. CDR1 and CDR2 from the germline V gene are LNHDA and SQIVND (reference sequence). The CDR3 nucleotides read TGTGCCAGTGAACCATCCAGGGTCCGCACAGATACGCAGTATTTT. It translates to CASEPSRVRTDTQYF.

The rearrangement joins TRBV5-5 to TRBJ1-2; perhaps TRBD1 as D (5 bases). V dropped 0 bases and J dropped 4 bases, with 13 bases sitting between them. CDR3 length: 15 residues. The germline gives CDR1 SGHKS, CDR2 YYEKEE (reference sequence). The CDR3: CASSLAPRDSYGYTF. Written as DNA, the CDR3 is TGTGCCAGCAGCTTGGCACCCCGGGACTCCTATGGCTACACCTTC.

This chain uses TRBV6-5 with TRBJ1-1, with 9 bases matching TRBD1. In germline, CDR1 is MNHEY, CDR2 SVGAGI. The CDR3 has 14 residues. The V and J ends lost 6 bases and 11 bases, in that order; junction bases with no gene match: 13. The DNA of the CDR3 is TGTGCCAGCAGACCACAGGGGGCGGGTGGATCGGCTTTCTTT. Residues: CASRPQGAGGSAFF.

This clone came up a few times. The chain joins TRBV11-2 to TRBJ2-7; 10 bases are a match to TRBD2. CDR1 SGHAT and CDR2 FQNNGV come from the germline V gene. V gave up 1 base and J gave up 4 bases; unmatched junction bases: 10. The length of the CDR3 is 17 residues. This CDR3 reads CASSLAQTSGSLYEQYF. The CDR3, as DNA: TGTGCCAGCAGCTTAGCCCAGACTAGCGGGTCGTTGTACGAGCAGTACTTC.

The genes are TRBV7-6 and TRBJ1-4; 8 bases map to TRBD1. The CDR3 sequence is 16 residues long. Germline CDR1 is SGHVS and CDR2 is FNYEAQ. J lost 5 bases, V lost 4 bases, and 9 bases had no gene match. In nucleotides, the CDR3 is TGTGCCAGCAGCTCGATACAGGGGGGGTCGAATGAAAAACTGTTTTTT. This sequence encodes CASSSIQGGSNEKLFF.

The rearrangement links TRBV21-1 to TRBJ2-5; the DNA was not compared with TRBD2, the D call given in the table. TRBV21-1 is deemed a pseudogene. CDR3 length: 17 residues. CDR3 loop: CASSGTPLLAAKETQYF. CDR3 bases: TGTGCCAGCAGCGGAACCCCACTACTAGCGGCGAAAGAGACCCAGTACTTC.

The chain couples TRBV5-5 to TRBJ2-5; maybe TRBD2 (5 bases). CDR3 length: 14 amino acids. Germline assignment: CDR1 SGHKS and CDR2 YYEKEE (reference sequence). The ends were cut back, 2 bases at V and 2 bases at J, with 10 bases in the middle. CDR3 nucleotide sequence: TGTGCCAGCAGCTTTATAGAGGGACAAGAGACCCAGTACTTC. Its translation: CASSFIEGQETQYF.

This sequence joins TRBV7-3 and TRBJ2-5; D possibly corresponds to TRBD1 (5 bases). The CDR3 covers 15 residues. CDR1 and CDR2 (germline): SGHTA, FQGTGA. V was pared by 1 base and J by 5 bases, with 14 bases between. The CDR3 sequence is CASSLRSRAGETQYF. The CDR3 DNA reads TGTGCCAGCAGCTTAAGGTCCAGGGCCGGCGAGACCCAGTACTTC.

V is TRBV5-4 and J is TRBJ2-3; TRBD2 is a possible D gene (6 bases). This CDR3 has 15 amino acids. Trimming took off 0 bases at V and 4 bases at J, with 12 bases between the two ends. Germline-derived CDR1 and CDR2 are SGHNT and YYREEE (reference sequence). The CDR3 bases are TGTGCCAGCAGCTTGGCCAGCGGGTATGCAGATACGCAGTATTTT. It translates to CASSLASGYADTQYF.

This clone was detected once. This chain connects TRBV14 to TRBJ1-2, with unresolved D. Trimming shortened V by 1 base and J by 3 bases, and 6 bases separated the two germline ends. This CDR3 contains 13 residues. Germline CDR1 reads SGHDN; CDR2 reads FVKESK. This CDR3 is CASSQGRDYGYTF. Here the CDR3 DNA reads TGTGCCAGCAGCCAAGGCCGAGACTATGGCTACACCTTC.

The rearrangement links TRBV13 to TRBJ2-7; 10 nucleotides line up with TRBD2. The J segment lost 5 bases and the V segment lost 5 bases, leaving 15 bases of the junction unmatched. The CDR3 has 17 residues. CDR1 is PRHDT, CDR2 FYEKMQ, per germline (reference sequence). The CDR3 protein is CASSPADPAGGMDEQYF. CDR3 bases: TGTGCCAGCAGCCCAGCCGACCCAGCGGGAGGGATGGACGAGCAGTACTTC.

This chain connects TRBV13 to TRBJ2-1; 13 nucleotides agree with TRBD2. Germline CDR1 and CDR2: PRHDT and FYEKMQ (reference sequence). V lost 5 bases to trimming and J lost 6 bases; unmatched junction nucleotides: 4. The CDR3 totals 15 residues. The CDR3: CASSDGLAGANEQFF. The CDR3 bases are TGTGCCAGCAGCGACGGACTAGCGGGAGCCAATGAGCAGTTCTTC. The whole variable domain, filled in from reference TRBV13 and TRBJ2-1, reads AAGVIQSPRHLIKEKRETATLKCYPIPRHDTVYWYQQGPGQDPQFLISFYEKMQSDKGSIPDRFSAQQFSDYHSELNMSSLELGDSALYFCASSDGLAGANEQFFGPGTRLTVL.

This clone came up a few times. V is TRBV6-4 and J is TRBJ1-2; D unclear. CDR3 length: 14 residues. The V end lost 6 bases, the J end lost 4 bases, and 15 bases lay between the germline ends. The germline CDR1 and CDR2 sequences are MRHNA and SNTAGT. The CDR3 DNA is TGTGCCAGCAGGGCATCGACTGGAACCTATGGCTACACCTTC. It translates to CASRASTGTYGYTF.

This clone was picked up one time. The CDR3 region is CASSKGWGQLRETQYF. DNA for the CDR3: TGTGCCAGCAGCAAAGGGTGGGGACAGCTAAGAGAGACCCAGTACTTC. This sequence joins TRBV21-1 and TRBJ2-5; TRBD1 reflects the table's D call only, with no check against the DNA. TRBV21-1 is given as a pseudogene. The CDR3 is 16 amino acids.

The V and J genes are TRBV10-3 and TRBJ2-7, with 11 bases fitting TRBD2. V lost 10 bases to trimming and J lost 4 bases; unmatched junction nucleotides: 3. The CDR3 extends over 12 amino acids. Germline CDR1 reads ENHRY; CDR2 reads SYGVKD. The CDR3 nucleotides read TGTGCCAGTAGCGGGAGGGATTACGAGCAGTACTTC. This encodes CASSGRDYEQYF.

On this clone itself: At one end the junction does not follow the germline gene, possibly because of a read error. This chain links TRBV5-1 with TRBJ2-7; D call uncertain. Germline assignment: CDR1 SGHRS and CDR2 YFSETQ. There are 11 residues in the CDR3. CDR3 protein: CASSSDTYSVF. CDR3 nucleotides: TGCGCCAGCAGCTCAGACACTTACTCCGTATTC.

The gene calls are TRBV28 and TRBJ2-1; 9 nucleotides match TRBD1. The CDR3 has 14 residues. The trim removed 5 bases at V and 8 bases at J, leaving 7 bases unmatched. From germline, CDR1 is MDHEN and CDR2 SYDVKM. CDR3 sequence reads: CASSEGQGRHEQFF. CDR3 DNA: TGTGCCAGCAGTGAAGGACAGGGGAGGCATGAGCAGTTCTTC.

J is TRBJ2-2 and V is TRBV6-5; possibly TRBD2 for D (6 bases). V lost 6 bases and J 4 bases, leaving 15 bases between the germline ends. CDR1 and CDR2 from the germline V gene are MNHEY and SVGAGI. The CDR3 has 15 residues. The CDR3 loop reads CASSPTRMGTGELFF. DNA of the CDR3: TGTGCCAGCAGCCCGACTAGAATGGGCACCGGGGAGCTGTTTTTT.

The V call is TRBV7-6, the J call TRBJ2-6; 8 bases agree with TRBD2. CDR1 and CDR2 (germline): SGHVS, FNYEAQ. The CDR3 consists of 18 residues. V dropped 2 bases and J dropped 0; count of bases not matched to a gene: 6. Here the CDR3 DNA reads TGTGCCAGCAGCTTAAGAAGCGGGGGTTTCTCTGGGGCCAACGTCCTGACTTTC. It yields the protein CASSLRSGGFSGANVLTF.

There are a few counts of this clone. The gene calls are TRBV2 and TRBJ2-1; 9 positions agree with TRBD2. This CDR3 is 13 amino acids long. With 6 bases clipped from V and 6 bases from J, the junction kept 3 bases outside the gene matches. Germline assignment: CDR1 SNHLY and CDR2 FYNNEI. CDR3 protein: CASRLAGLNEQFF. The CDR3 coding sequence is TGTGCCAGCAGGCTAGCGGGACTCAATGAGCAGTTCTTC.